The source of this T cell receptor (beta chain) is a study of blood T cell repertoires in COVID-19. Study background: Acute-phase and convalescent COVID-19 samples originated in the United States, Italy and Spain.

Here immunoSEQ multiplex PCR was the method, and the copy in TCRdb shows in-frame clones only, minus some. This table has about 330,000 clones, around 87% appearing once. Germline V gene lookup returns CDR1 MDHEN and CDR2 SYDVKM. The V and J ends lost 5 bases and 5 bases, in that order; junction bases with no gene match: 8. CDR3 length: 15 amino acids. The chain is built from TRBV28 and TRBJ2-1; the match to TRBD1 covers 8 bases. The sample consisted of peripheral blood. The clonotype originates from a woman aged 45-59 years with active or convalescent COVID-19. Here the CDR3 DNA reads TGTGCCAGCAGTGGGCAGGGGGCGGGAAACAATGAGCAGTTCTTC. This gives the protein CASSGQGAGNNEQFF.